Listed here are 15 T cell receptor beta chains from one sample, sequenced in a study of blood T cells in healthy people across ages. PCR was performed a second time for about 6 to 12 cycles using a sample-barcoded 5' primer and a J-beta primer mix. MiXCR, run by TCRdb on the 5' RACE reads, gives a single entry per CDR3 protein. The data contain 1.5 million to 2 million distinct CDR3 sequences, roughly 49% of them singletons. Sequencing input: blood. The receptor source for this set is a woman in her 40s in good health.

This clonotype was seen many times. The rearrangement joins TRBV6-4 to TRBJ1-6; D is uncertain. CDR1 is MRHNA and CDR2 is SNTAGT in the germline V gene. The CDR3 runs 13 residues. V gave up 2 bases and J gave up 3 bases, with 2 bases separating them. As DNA, the CDR3 is TGTGCCAGCAGTGACGACTATAATTCACCCCTCCACTTT. It encodes CASSDDYNSPLHF.

In its sample, this clonotype was seen once. One junction end disagrees with the germline gene, perhaps due to a read error. The rearrangement uses TRBV3-1 and TRBJ2-4; D might be TRBD1 or TRBD2, each matching 5 bases. In germline, CDR1 is LGHDT, CDR2 YNNKEL (reference sequence). CDR3 length: 16 amino acids. As DNA, the CDR3 is TGTGCCAGTAGCCAAGTTGAGGGGCAGGACAAAAACATTCAGTACTTC. Encoded protein: CASSQVEGQDKNIQYF. Looking up the rest from reference TRBV3-1 and TRBJ2-4 gives the full variable domain: DTAVSQTPKYLVTQMGNDKSIKCEQNLGHDTMYWYKQDSKKFLKIMFSYNNKELIINETVPNRFSPKSPDKAHLNLHINSLELGDSAVYFCASSQVEGQDKNIQYFGAGTRLSVL.

This clonotype was observed a few times. J is TRBJ2-4 and V is TRBV7-9, with a weak D call TRBD1 (6 bases). Trimming removed 6 bases from V and 6 bases from J, with 18 bases in between. The CDR3 contains 15 residues. Looked up from germline, CDR1 is SEHNR and CDR2 is FQNEAQ (reference sequence). CDR3 amino acids: CASSLLHRAANIQYF. Written as DNA, the CDR3 is TGTGCCAGCAGTTTACTCCACAGGGCTGCAAACATTCAGTACTTC.

This chain connects TRBV7-2 to TRBJ2-1, with no clear D. The germline gives CDR1 SGHTA, CDR2 FQGNSA. Trimming pared 6 bases from V and 6 bases from J, leaving 9 bases between. This CDR3 has 12 amino acids. The CDR3 here is CASSRPPNEQFF. The CDR3 coding sequence is TGTGCCAGCAGTCGCCCCCCCAATGAGCAGTTCTTC.

The CDR3 loop reads CASSPGVSGPEQYF. The CDR3 DNA follows: TGTGCCAGCAGCCCGGGGGTGTCAGGGCCCGAGCAGTACTTC. The chain recombines TRBV7-8 with TRBJ2-5; a weak D match, TRBD2 (6 bases). The DNA end is a closer match to TRBJ2-7, so the J assignment may be wrong. Germline V CDR1 and CDR2: SGHVS, FQNEAQ. CDR3 size: 14 residues.

The chain uses TRBV6-4 and TRBJ2-1, with 8 positions matching TRBD2. After removal of 2 bases from V and 4 bases from J, the junction contained 4 bases not matched to a gene. The CDR3 runs to 15 residues. Germline-derived CDR1 and CDR2 are MRHNA and SNTAGT. CDR3 region: CASSDGGGRYNEQFF. CDR3 DNA: TGTGCCAGCAGTGACGGCGGGGGGCGATACAATGAGCAGTTCTTC.

The chain couples TRBV4-3 to TRBJ2-1; D not certain. Germline-derived CDR1 and CDR2 are LGHNA and YSLEER. V was shortened by 0 bases and J by 2 bases, with 26 bases between the two germline ends. The CDR3 is 21 amino acids. The CDR3: CASSQDSPTMHGIMAYNEQFF. The CDR3 DNA is TGCGCCAGCAGCCAAGATTCGCCTACCATGCATGGCATCATGGCCTACAATGAGCAGTTCTTC.

This clonotype has at least ten counts. The CDR3 reads CASSLSRPNEQFF. The CDR3 region has the DNA TGTGCCAGCAGTCTCTCTCGTCCCAATGAGCAGTTCTTC. This chain uses TRBV28 with TRBJ2-1; D remains unclear. The germline V gene has CDR1 MDHEN and CDR2 SYDVKM. The CDR3 has 13 residues. V was clipped by 5 bases and J by 6 bases, with 11 bases between them. The entire variable domain, with the rest obtained from reference TRBV28 and TRBJ2-1, is as follows: DVKVTQSSRYLVKRTGEKVFLECVQDMDHENMFWYRQDPGLGLRLIYFSYDVKMKEKGDIPEGYSVSREKKERFSLILESASTNQTSMYLCASSLSRPNEQFFGPGTRLTVL.

CDR3 residues: CASSLGGRVYTQYF. CDR3 nucleotides: TGTGCCAGCAGTTTGGGGGGGCGCGTATATACGCAGTATTTT. The chain recombines TRBV12-3 or TRBV12-4 with TRBJ2-3; the D gene is possibly TRBD2 (7 bases). This CDR3 is built from 14 residues. V was cut by 3 bases and J by 7 bases, with 14 bases left in between.

The chain couples TRBV7-9 to TRBJ2-1, with D possibly TRBD2 on 6 matching bases. Deletions cut 5 bases from V and 12 bases from J, with 23 bases between. This CDR3 has 15 residues. Germline V CDR1 and CDR2: SEHNR, FQNEAQ (reference sequence). The CDR3 coding sequence is TGTGCCAGCAGCCCCCGCGGGGACCCTTCAAGGGGGCAGTTCTTC. Its protein product is CASSPRGDPSRGQFF.

This clonotype was counted a few times. This rearrangement joins TRBV5-1 to TRBJ2-1; no clear D. The CDR3 totals 14 residues. The V end lost 6 bases, the J end lost 6 bases, and 16 bases lay between the germline ends. CDR1 and CDR2 from the germline V gene are SGHRS and YFSETQ. As DNA, the CDR3 is TGCGCCAGCAAAGCAGAGAGCACTGGCAATGAGCAGTTCTTC. It codes for CASKAESTGNEQFF.

The sample holds one count of this clonotype. This CDR3 is missing its conserved last phenylalanine or tryptophan, likely due to a read error. The chain couples TRBV29-1 to TRBJ2-5; no clear D. Trimming took off 3 bases at V and 6 bases at J, with 14 bases between the two ends. CDR1 is SQVTM, CDR2 ANQGSEA, per germline. The CDR3 loop spans 13 amino acids. This CDR3 is CSVEIDSPKTQYL. CDR3 in DNA: TGCAGCGTTGAGATTGACTCTCCTAAGACCCAGTACCTC.

V usage is TRBV7-2 and J usage is TRBJ1-2; no firm D call. V lost 5 bases, J lost 7 bases, and 17 bases lay in between. The CDR3 length is 14 residues. Germline assignment: CDR1 SGHTA and CDR2 FQGNSA. In nucleotides, the CDR3 is TGTGCCAGCAGCCCTACCGGGATGGCGCTTGGCTACACCTTC. It specifies CASSPTGMALGYTF.

This chain uses TRBV15 with TRBJ1-5; no clear D gene. V lost 6 bases and J 0 bases, leaving 6 bases between the germline ends. This CDR3 has 13 residues. Germline values: CDR1 LNHNV, CDR2 YYDKDF (reference sequence). The DNA of the CDR3 is TGTGCCACCAGGGATCTTAGCAATCAGCCCCAGCATTTT. Residues: CATRDLSNQPQHF. Combining the CDR3 with reference TRBV15 and TRBJ1-5 gives the whole variable domain DAMVIQNPRYQVTQFGKPVTLSCSQTLNHNVMYWYQQKSSQAPKLLFHYYDKDFNNEADTPDNFQSRRPNTSFCFLDIRSPGLGDTAMYLCATRDLSNQPQHFGDGTRLSIL.

The gene calls are TRBV12-5 and TRBJ2-1, with D perhaps given as TRBD1 or TRBD2 (5 bases each). Germline CDR1 LGHNT, CDR2 FRNRAP. There are 12 residues in the CDR3. Trimming removed 5 bases from V and 9 bases from J, with 11 bases in between. The chain's CDR3 is CASGGGRGEQFF. The CDR3 nucleotides are TGTGCTAGTGGTGGGGGACGGGGTGAGCAGTTCTTC.